The clone carrying this T cell receptor (beta chain) was found a few times. A Seattle source enrolled patients during active infection and followed them longitudinally. Under the authors' procedure: It was from reference gene primer amplification that nucleated cell counts were estimated. Profiling relied on immunoSEQ multiplex PCR, and the TCRdb table lists in-frame clones only, not all of them. V and J calls and clone size are those listed in that table; D and trimming were worked out from the DNA. This sample has about 230,000 clones, with more than 75% found just once. The CDR3 runs 15 residues. Trimming cost V 6 bases and J 2 bases, with 11 bases left between them. The germline V gene encodes CDR1 LNHDA and CDR2 SQIVND (reference sequence). This sample was included in a study of blood T cell repertoires in COVID-19. On the study more broadly: The samples span acute and convalescent COVID-19 from the United States, Italy and Spain.

The genes are TRBV19 and TRBJ1-6, with a possible D match to TRBD1 (5 bases). The sequenced sample was peripheral blood. The clonotype was recovered from a man aged 45-65 years with COVID-19, enrolled during active disease. The CDR3 DNA follows: TGTGCCAGTAGCACAGACAGCACCTATAATTCACCCCTCCACTTT. Its translation: CASSTDSTYNSPLHF.